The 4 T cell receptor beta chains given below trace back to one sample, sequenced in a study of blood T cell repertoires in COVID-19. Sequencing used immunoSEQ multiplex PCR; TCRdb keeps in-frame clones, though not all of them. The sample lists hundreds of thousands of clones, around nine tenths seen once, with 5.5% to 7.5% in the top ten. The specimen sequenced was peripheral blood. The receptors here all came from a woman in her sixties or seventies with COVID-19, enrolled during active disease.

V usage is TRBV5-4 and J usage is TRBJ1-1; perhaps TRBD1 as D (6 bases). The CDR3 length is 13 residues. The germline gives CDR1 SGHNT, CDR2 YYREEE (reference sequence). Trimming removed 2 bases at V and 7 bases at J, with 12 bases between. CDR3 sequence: CASSFLGAGEAFF. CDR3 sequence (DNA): TGTGCCAGCAGCTTTTTGGGGGCAGGTGAAGCTTTCTTT.

This CDR3 reads CASGQQSGTEAFF. CDR3 nucleotide sequence: TGTGCTAGTGGTCAACAATCAGGCACTGAAGCTTTCTTT. The rearrangement joins TRBV12-5 to TRBJ1-1; no clear D. Germline V gene lookup returns CDR1 LGHNT and CDR2 FRNRAP. With 5 bases removed from V and 4 bases from J, the gap between germline ends came to 11 bases. There are 13 residues in the CDR3.

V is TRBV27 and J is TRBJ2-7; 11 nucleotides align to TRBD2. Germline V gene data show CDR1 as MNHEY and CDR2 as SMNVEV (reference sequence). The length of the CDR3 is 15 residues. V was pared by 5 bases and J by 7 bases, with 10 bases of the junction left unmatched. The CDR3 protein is CASSHRLAGIGEQYF. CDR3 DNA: TGTGCCAGCAGTCACCGACTAGCGGGGATAGGGGAGCAGTACTTC.

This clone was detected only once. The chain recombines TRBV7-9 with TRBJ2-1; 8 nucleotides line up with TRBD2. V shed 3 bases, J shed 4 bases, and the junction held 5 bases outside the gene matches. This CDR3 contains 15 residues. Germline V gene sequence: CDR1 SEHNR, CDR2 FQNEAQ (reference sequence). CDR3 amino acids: CASSLTAGVYNEQFF. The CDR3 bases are TGTGCCAGCAGCTTGACAGCGGGGGTTTACAATGAGCAGTTCTTC.